Below, one T cell receptor beta chain is given with its context. Its antigen is not known. The data originate from a study of shared clonotypes between healthy human individuals. Study findings and constraints: Depth of sequencing was expected to influence donor clonotype sharing.

In the authors' workflow: In the immunoSEQ data, sequences were junction-only and lacked quality scores, so filtering differed. Profiled with immunoSEQ multiplex PCR; TCRdb holds only in-frame clones, not every one. The V and J calls and clone size come from that table; D and trimming were worked out from the DNA. The sample includes around 370,000 clones, roughly 96% of them seen just once. The ends lost 6 bases at V and 5 bases at J; junction bases unmatched: 5. Germline CDR1 and CDR2: KGHSH and LQKENI. The CDR3 is 14 residues long. The TCR sequence derives from a man aged 30 to 45 in good health. Sequenced: memory CD8+ T cells sorted from blood. Subset described: CD45RO+ cells pooled with CCR7-negative TemRA cells. The V call is TRBV18, the J call TRBJ2-7; 12 nucleotides match TRBD2. The CDR3 nucleotides read TGTGCCAGCTCTCAGACTAGCGGGAGCCACGAGCAGTACTTC. As protein: CASSQTSGSHEQYF.